Listed here are 22 T cell receptor beta chains from one sample, sequenced in a study of Graves' ophthalmopathy and Graves' hyperthyroidism. RNA transcripts yielded amplified TCR beta CDR3 regions. HTBI-primed first-round RT-PCR preceded second-round multiplex PCR. MiXCR, applied by TCRdb to the multiplex PCR reads, yields one record per CDR3 protein. The sample shows 300,000 to 400,000 distinct CDR3 sequences, under 20% of them seen only once. Sample: peripheral blood. The receptor source for this set is an adult man with Graves' ophthalmopathy.

Many counts were recorded for this clonotype. The chain joins TRBV18 to TRBJ1-5; 9 nucleotides align to TRBD1. Unmatched junction bases numbered 8, after V lost 6 bases and J lost 5 bases. The CDR3 has 15 residues. Germline values: CDR1 KGHSH, CDR2 LQKENI. CDR3 sequence reads: CASSSGTGSYQPQHF. CDR3 in DNA: TGTGCCAGCTCGTCCGGGACAGGGTCTTATCAGCCCCAGCATTTT.

This clonotype has at least ten counts. The V and J genes are TRBV12-3 or TRBV12-4 and TRBJ2-7; a weak D match, TRBD2 (6 bases). CDR3 length: 13 amino acids. The V end was cut by 5 bases, the J end by 6 bases, with 14 bases between. The CDR3 is CASSLRGGSEQYF. The CDR3 DNA sequence: TGTGCCAGCAGTCTCCGAGGAGGGAGCGAGCAGTACTTC.

This clonotype came up many times. This chain joins TRBV20-1 and TRBJ2-7; possible D gene TRBD1, 6 bases. In germline, CDR1 is DFQATT, CDR2 SNEGSKA (reference sequence). This CDR3 has 13 amino acids. The germline V and J ends were trimmed by 6 bases and 6 bases, with 18 bases remaining between them. For the CDR3, the DNA is TGCAGTGCCAATCGGGACACGGCCGGCGAGCAGTACTTC. This encodes CSANRDTAGEQYF.

This clonotype was observed at least ten times. This chain uses TRBV4-1 with TRBJ1-1; D remains ambiguous. The CDR3 totals 15 residues. In germline, CDR1 is MGHRA, CDR2 YSYEKL. V lost 0 bases, J lost 4 bases, and 12 bases lay in between. The CDR3 loop reads CASSQEPFGVTEAFF. For the CDR3, the DNA is TGCGCCAGCAGCCAAGAACCATTCGGAGTCACTGAAGCTTTCTTT.

This clonotype was picked up many times. The chain joins TRBV29-1 to TRBJ2-2; D unresolved. CDR1 is SQVTM, CDR2 ANQGSEA, per germline. Between the trimmed V and J ends, which lost 5 bases and 6 bases, there was a span of 7 bases. The CDR3 has 11 residues. In DNA form, the CDR3 reads TGCAGCGTTAAGTTTGCCGGGGAGCTGTTTTTT. Amino acid sequence: CSVKFAGELFF.

This clonotype was observed many times. The V and J genes are TRBV28 and TRBJ1-2; 7 bases agree with TRBD1. The CDR3 loop spans 12 amino acids. With 6 bases clipped from V and 3 bases from J, the junction kept 1 base outside the gene matches. Per the germline V gene, CDR1 is MDHEN and CDR2 is SYDVKM. The CDR3 here is CASSTGDYGYTF. Written as DNA, the CDR3 is TGTGCCAGCAGCACAGGGGACTATGGCTACACCTTC.

This clonotype was seen many times. The genes are TRBV10-3 and TRBJ1-2, with 7 bases identical to TRBD1. V trimming: 9 bases; J trimming: 5 bases; junction bases outside the gene matches: 9. The CDR3 is made up of 13 amino acids. Germline CDR1 is ENHRY and CDR2 is SYGVKD. The CDR3 bases are TGTGCCATTGGACAGGCCGAGGGGTATGGCTACACCTTC. As protein: CAIGQAEGYGYTF.

This clonotype was found many times. The chain combines TRBV12-3 or TRBV12-4 with TRBJ1-1, with D unclear. The CDR3 runs 15 residues. Trimming cost V 5 bases and J 1 base, with 14 bases left between them. CDR3 coding DNA: TGTGCCAGCAGTCCGGACTCAAAGGAGAACACTGAAGCTTTCTTT. Translation gives CASSPDSKENTEAFF.

V gene TRBV6-5 combines with J gene TRBJ2-5; TRBD1 is a possible D gene (5 bases). The CDR3 loop spans 14 amino acids. From germline, CDR1 is MNHEY and CDR2 SVGAGI. V gave up 0 bases and J gave up 2 bases, with 7 bases separating them. CDR3 loop: CASSYSGPQETQYF. The CDR3 DNA is TGTGCCAGCAGTTACTCGGGGCCGCAAGAGACCCAGTACTTC.

The CDR3 region has the DNA TGTGCCAGCAGTCAAACCTGGGACGGTTCCTACGAGCAGTACTTC. This gives the protein CASSQTWDGSYEQYF. The chain carries TRBV6-1 and TRBJ2-7; D possibly matches TRBD1 or TRBD2 (5 bases each). From germline, CDR1 is MNHNS and CDR2 SASEGT. The V end was cut by 5 bases, the J end by 1 base, with 15 bases between. The CDR3 spans 15 residues.

This chain joins TRBV7-2 and TRBJ1-1; the D is unclear. This CDR3 spans 15 amino acids. In germline, CDR1 is SGHTA, CDR2 FQGNSA. V lost 5 bases and J 2 bases, leaving 15 bases between the germline ends. The CDR3 protein is CASSPNLSRNTEAFF. The CDR3 coding sequence is TGTGCCAGCAGCCCAAACTTAAGTAGAAACACTGAAGCTTTCTTT.

This clonotype was detected ten times or more. CDR3 amino acids: CASSGTADETQYF. The CDR3 nucleotides are TGTGCCAGCTCAGGGACCGCGGACGAGACCCAGTACTTC. The chain recombines TRBV18 with TRBJ2-5; D is perhaps TRBD1 or TRBD2 (5 bases each). V lost 5 bases to trimming and J lost 5 bases, with 12 bases between them. There are 13 residues in the CDR3. Germline CDR1 is KGHSH and CDR2 is LQKENI.

This clonotype was counted many times. The chain joins TRBV4-1 to TRBJ2-7, with D unresolved. The germline gives CDR1 MGHRA, CDR2 YSYEKL. The CDR3 consists of 15 residues. V lost 0 bases and J lost 6, with 15 bases in between. The CDR3 DNA sequence: TGCGCCAGCAGCCAAGACGGTAGGGATGAATCCGAGCAGTACTTC. Protein product: CASSQDGRDESEQYF.

This clonotype was seen at least ten times. This sequence joins TRBV5-5 and TRBJ1-5, with a weak D call TRBD1 (5 bases). Looked up from germline, CDR1 is SGHKS and CDR2 is YYEKEE (reference sequence). V was trimmed by 7 bases and J by 6 bases, leaving 23 bases between them. The length of the CDR3 is 16 residues. The CDR3 sequence: CASAPADHPTGQPQHF. In DNA, the CDR3 is TGTGCCAGCGCCCCCGCAGACCACCCCACAGGTCAGCCCCAGCATTTT.

This clonotype appeared many times. The rearrangement links TRBV30 to TRBJ2-5; TRBD1 matches at 10 bases. CDR3 length equals 16 residues. Unmatched junction bases numbered 7, after V lost 2 bases and J lost 1 base. The germline V gene encodes CDR1 GTSNPN and CDR2 SVGIG (reference sequence). The CDR3 protein is CAWSSGTGAFQETQYF. The CDR3 bases are TGTGCCTGGAGTTCCGGGACAGGGGCCTTCCAAGAGACCCAGTACTTC.

Ten or more counts support this clonotype. The rearrangement uses TRBV18 and TRBJ2-7; the D gene is possibly TRBD2 (6 bases). Trimming pared 3 bases from V and 5 bases from J, leaving 11 bases between. The germline CDR1 and CDR2 sequences are KGHSH and LQKENI. This CDR3 is 13 amino acids long. This chain's CDR3 is CASSPLGGNEQYF. The CDR3 DNA reads TGTGCCAGCTCACCTCTGGGGGGAAACGAGCAGTACTTC.

This clonotype was seen repeatedly, ten times or more. J is TRBJ2-2 and V is TRBV11-2, with D tentatively TRBD1 (6 bases). Deletions cut 4 bases from V and 4 bases from J, with 10 bases between. The CDR3 has 14 amino acids. CDR1 and CDR2 (germline): SGHAT, FQNNGV. CDR3 protein: CASSWRTATGELFF. The CDR3 nucleotides read TGTGCCAGCAGCTGGAGGACAGCCACCGGGGAGCTGTTTTTT.

Ten or more counts support this clonotype. The chain employs TRBV3-1 and TRBJ2-7; no firm D call. The germline V gene encodes CDR1 LGHDT and CDR2 YNNKEL (reference sequence). The CDR3 is 14 residues long. V dropped 4 bases and J dropped 3 bases, with 13 bases sitting between them. This CDR3 reads CASSLAPRYYEQYF. In DNA, the CDR3 is TGTGCCAGCAGCCTGGCCCCGCGGTACTACGAGCAGTACTTC.

This clonotype was counted many times. The CDR3 DNA reads as TGCAGTGCTATGTTGCCGAGCACAGAGACCCAGTACTTC. It encodes CSAMLPSTETQYF. J is TRBJ2-5 and V is TRBV20-1; D is ambiguous. The CDR3 is 13 residues long. V lost 4 bases and J 4 bases, leaving 13 bases between the germline ends. Germline CDR1 reads DFQATT; CDR2 reads SNEGSKA (reference sequence).

This clonotype has more than one count but fewer than ten. The chain is built from TRBV5-1 and TRBJ2-7; TRBD1 aligns across 8 bases. J gave up 0 bases and V 0 bases, and 11 bases lay outside the gene matches. Germline values: CDR1 SGHRS, CDR2 YFSETQ. This CDR3 has 18 amino acids. The CDR3 DNA sequence: TGCGCCAGCAGCTTGGTATCCCCGACAGGGGTGAACTCCTACGAGCAGTACTTC. It translates to CASSLVSPTGVNSYEQYF.

Only a few counts were recorded for this clonotype. The chain links TRBV10-3 to TRBJ2-2; D possibly uses TRBD1 or TRBD2 (7 bases each). CDR1 and CDR2 from the germline V gene are ENHRY and SYGVKD. This CDR3 comprises 16 residues. The V and J ends lost 11 bases and 1 base respectively, with 20 bases between them. CDR3 region: CAARGSGTKNTGELFF. The DNA for the CDR3 is TGTGCCGCCAGGGGGTCCGGGACTAAGAACACCGGGGAGCTGTTTTTT.

This clonotype came up many times. This sequence joins TRBV27 and TRBJ1-5, with TRBD1 as a possible D gene (5 bases). V shed 5 bases and J shed 0 bases, with 14 bases lying between them. The CDR3 loop spans 16 amino acids. CDR1 is MNHEY, CDR2 SMNVEV, per germline (reference sequence). CDR3 loop: CASSLRGDYSNQPQHF. CDR3 DNA sequence: TGTGCCAGCAGTCTCCGAGGGGACTATAGCAATCAGCCCCAGCATTTT.